These 25 T cell receptor beta chains were all obtained from the same sample, sequenced in a study of OX40 agonist ivuxolimab in advanced cancers. Receptor amplification or capture employed the immunoSEQ multiplex PCR assay. Drawn from immuneACCESS, this table holds only the in-frame rearrangements with V and J called that TCRdb kept. Clones are partly lost; checked studies trace under half to an unresolved V gene and leave the rest unexplained. Recorded for this sample are tens of thousands of clones; 85% to 95% of them occurred a single time. The ten top clones hold 12% to 15% of the sample. This material consisted of CD4+ or CD8+ T cells sorted from blood, taken in a trial of the OX40 agonist ivuxolimab. The receptors shown here come from an adult with an advanced solid tumor such as melanoma, head and neck, liver or kidney cancer.

The chain recombines TRBV7-9 with TRBJ2-7; D is undetermined. Trimming took 5 bases from V and 4 from J, leaving 6 bases between them. The CDR3 consists of 11 residues. CDR1 and CDR2 from the germline V gene are SEHNR and FQNEAQ (reference sequence). CDR3 coding DNA: TGTGCCAGCAGCCTAGAGTACGAGCAGTACTTC. Encoded protein: CASSLEYEQYF.

V and J are TRBV28 and TRBJ2-1; TRBD2 is a possible D gene (5 bases). Between the trimmed V and J ends, which lost 10 bases and 0 bases, there was a span of 13 bases. Per germline, CDR1 MDHEN and CDR2 SYDVKM. This CDR3 region has 14 residues. The CDR3, as DNA: TGTGCCACCGACTATGGGGTCTCCTACAATGAGCAGTTCTTC. This translates into CATDYGVSYNEQFF.

The V call is TRBV5-1, the J call TRBJ2-1, with TRBD1 as a possible D gene (6 bases). The CDR3 covers 14 residues. The germline gives CDR1 SGHRS, CDR2 YFSETQ. Trimming left V 4 bases short and J 3 bases short, with 11 bases between. This CDR3 is CASSGDTNYNEQFF. CDR3 DNA: TGCGCCAGCAGCGGGGACACCAACTACAATGAGCAGTTCTTC. The variable domain in full, completed from reference TRBV5-1 and TRBJ2-1, reads KAGVTQTPRYLIKTRGQQVTLSCSPISGHRSVSWYQQTPGQGLQFLFEYFSETQRNKGNFPGRFSGRQFSNSRSEMNVSTLELGDSALYLCASSGDTNYNEQFFGPGTRLTVL.

The chain has TRBV5-1 and TRBJ2-7; the D is unclear. There are 12 residues in the CDR3. Per germline, CDR1 SGHRS and CDR2 YFSETQ. Deletions cut 0 bases from V and 7 bases from J, with 8 bases between. This CDR3 is CASSLEAGEQYF. The CDR3 DNA reads as TGCGCCAGCAGCTTGGAGGCTGGAGAGCAGTACTTC.

This rearrangement joins TRBV11-2 to TRBJ2-1, with D possibly TRBD2 on 6 matching bases. Per germline, CDR1 SGHAT and CDR2 FQNNGV. V dropped 7 bases and J dropped 2 bases, with 12 bases sitting between them. The CDR3 runs 14 residues. DNA for the CDR3: TGTGCCAGCACCCTTGGCGGGACCTACAATGAGCAGTTCTTC. Its translation: CASTLGGTYNEQFF.

The rearrangement joins TRBV10-2 to TRBJ2-2; TRBD2 aligns across 9 bases. The germline V gene has CDR1 WSHSY and CDR2 SAAADI. V was pared by 9 bases and J by 6 bases, with 14 bases of the junction left unmatched. CDR3 size: 16 residues. The CDR3 DNA sequence: TGCGCCAGTCGGGGGCGGGAGGGCCTGTGGGCCGGGGAGCTGTTTTTT. It is translated as CASRGREGLWAGELFF.

The chain links TRBV4-2 to TRBJ2-7; 7 nucleotides line up with TRBD1. Germline CDR1 and CDR2: LGHNA and YNFKEQ. The CDR3 has 13 amino acids. V dropped 4 bases and J dropped 6; count of bases not matched to a gene: 6. The CDR3, as DNA: TGTGCCAGCAGCCCGGGACAGACGCCCGAGCAGTACTTC. Translated, it gives CASSPGQTPEQYF.

Details on this clone: Additional DNA sequences in this sample encode the identical CDR3. The chain uses TRBV28 and TRBJ2-5, with D possibly TRBD2 on 6 matching bases. Germline lookup yields CDR1 MDHEN and CDR2 SYDVKM. The CDR3 consists of 14 residues. The V end lost 2 bases, the J end lost 4 bases, and 11 bases lay between the germline ends. In nucleotides, the CDR3 is TGTGCCAGCAGTTTAGGGGGAGGCGGAGAGACCCAGTACTTC. Its translation is CASSLGGGGETQYF.

For the CDR3, the DNA is TGTGCCAGCAGCTCCTCGCTTAGCACAGATACGCAGTATTTT. Protein product: CASSSSLSTDTQYF. The chain links TRBV7-9 to TRBJ2-3, with D uncertain. Germline CDR1 is SEHNR and CDR2 is FQNEAQ (reference sequence). V was trimmed by 4 bases and J by 0 bases, leaving 8 bases between them. The CDR3 consists of 14 residues. Using reference TRBV7-9 and TRBJ2-3 for the parts outside the CDR3, the full variable domain is DTGVSQNPRHKITKRGQNVTFRCDPISEHNRLYWYRQTLGQGPEFLTYFQNEAQLEKSRLLSDRFSAERPKGSFSTLEIQRTEQGDSAMYLCASSSSLSTDTQYFGPGTRLTVL.

V and J are TRBV10-3 and TRBJ2-7; D is unclear. With 0 bases removed from V and 2 bases from J, the gap between germline ends came to 11 bases. The CDR3 is 15 amino acids. Per the germline V gene, CDR1 is ENHRY and CDR2 is SYGVKD. The CDR3 sequence: CAISESFGPAYEQYF. In DNA, the CDR3 is TGTGCCATCAGTGAGTCGTTTGGCCCGGCCTACGAGCAGTACTTC.

The chain couples TRBV7-9 to TRBJ2-1; 7 bases are shared with TRBD2. CDR1 is SEHNR and CDR2 is FQNEAQ in the germline V gene (reference sequence). The CDR3 runs 12 residues. The CDR3 loop reads CGWGAGSYEQFF. The CDR3 DNA reads as TGTGGCTGGGGAGCGGGAAGCTATGAGCAGTTCTTC.

J is TRBJ2-1 and V is TRBV6-5; D is perhaps TRBD2 (5 bases). The CDR3 is 13 residues long. The ends were cut back, 6 bases at V and 0 bases at J, with 6 bases in the middle. Germline V gene lookup returns CDR1 MNHEY and CDR2 SVGAGI. The CDR3 loop reads CASRRDSYNEQFF. Here the CDR3 DNA reads TGTGCCAGCAGACGGGACTCCTACAATGAGCAGTTCTTC.

The gene calls are TRBV28 and TRBJ2-7, with 9 bases fitting TRBD1. Germline V gene lookup returns CDR1 MDHEN and CDR2 SYDVKM. The J segment lost 0 bases and the V segment lost 3 bases, leaving 3 bases of the junction unmatched. The CDR3 extends over 15 amino acids. The CDR3 region has the DNA TGTGCCAGCAGTTTCCCGGACAGGGGCTCCTACGAGCAGTACTTC. Its translation: CASSFPDRGSYEQYF.

This chain uses TRBV11-2 with TRBJ2-7; D not resolved. The V gene's germline CDR1 is SGHAT and CDR2 FQNNGV. V lost 0 bases, J lost 0 bases, and 12 bases lay in between. This CDR3 contains 16 residues. CDR3 sequence: CASSLEDLSDSYEQYF. The CDR3 nucleotides are TGTGCCAGCAGCTTAGAAGACCTGAGCGACTCCTACGAGCAGTACTTC.

The chain carries TRBV19 and TRBJ1-1; a weak D match, TRBD1 (5 bases). CDR1 and CDR2 (germline): LNHDA, SQIVND (reference sequence). The CDR3 is 13 amino acids. Trimming removed 4 bases at V and 2 bases at J, with 8 bases between. The CDR3 DNA is TGTGCCAGTAGTACCAGGGCCAACACTGAAGCTTTCTTT. Protein: CASSTRANTEAFF. Full variable domain (outside the CDR3, taken from reference TRBV19 and TRBJ1-1): DGGITQSPKYLFRKEGQNVTLSCEQNLNHDAMYWYRQDPGQGLRLIYYSQIVNDFQKGDIAEGYSVSREKKESFPLTVTSAQKNPTAFYLCASSTRANTEAFFGQGTRLTVV.

The chain has TRBV7-2 and TRBJ2-2; D remains ambiguous. The V gene's germline CDR1 is SGHTA and CDR2 FQGNSA. This CDR3 comprises 15 residues. V was clipped by 8 bases and J by 0 bases, with 13 bases between them. Here the CDR3 DNA reads TGTGCCAGCCCCTTTACCGGATCGAACACCGGGGAGCTGTTTTTT. It is translated as CASPFTGSNTGELFF.

The chain joins TRBV6-1 to TRBJ1-5, with D possibly being TRBD1 (5 bases). The CDR3 is 13 residues long. Trimming left V 8 bases short and J 4 bases short, with 12 bases between. Germline assignment: CDR1 MNHNS and CDR2 SASEGT. This CDR3 reads CASGGVANQPQHF. The DNA of the CDR3 is TGTGCCAGCGGGGGGGTTGCGAATCAGCCCCAGCATTTT.

The CDR3: CASEEKLFF. CDR3 in DNA: TGTGCCTCCGAGGAAAAACTGTTTTTT. The chain couples TRBV30 to TRBJ1-4; D gene uncertain. Germline assignment: CDR1 GTSNPN and CDR2 SVGIG (reference sequence). Trimming shortened V by 7 bases and J by 8 bases, and 5 bases separated the two germline ends. The CDR3 is 9 amino acids.

The V call is TRBV15, the J call TRBJ1-2, with D perhaps matching TRBD1 (5 bases). The CDR3 contains 14 residues. The germline V gene encodes CDR1 LNHNV and CDR2 YYDKDF (reference sequence). Trimming took off 1 base at V and 5 bases at J, with 11 bases between the two ends. Written as DNA, the CDR3 is TGTGCCACCAGCAGAGGGAGACAGACATATGGCTACACCTTC. It encodes CATSRGRQTYGYTF.

In this sample, this clone turned up once. The chain is built from TRBV19 and TRBJ1-1; D is undetermined. The CDR3 covers 14 residues. The germline CDR1 and CDR2 sequences are LNHDA and SQIVND (reference sequence). V lost 2 bases, J lost 0 bases, and 7 bases lay in between. CDR3 in amino acids: CASSINPMNTEAFF. In DNA, the CDR3 is TGTGCCAGTAGTATAAACCCCATGAACACTGAAGCTTTCTTT.

This sequence joins TRBV13 and TRBJ1-1; D gene uncertain. Germline V gene lookup returns CDR1 PRHDT and CDR2 FYEKMQ (reference sequence). The CDR3 spans 15 residues. V lost 4 bases, J lost 0 bases, and 12 bases lay in between. The CDR3 spells CASSSLGPLNTEAFF. The CDR3 nucleotides read TGTGCCAGCAGCTCTTTAGGGCCTTTGAACACTGAAGCTTTCTTT.

J is TRBJ1-2 and V is TRBV9, with D tentatively TRBD1 (6 bases). The germline V and J ends were trimmed by 3 bases and 5 bases, with 11 bases remaining between them. Germline V gene sequence: CDR1 SGDLS, CDR2 YYNGEE. The CDR3 loop spans 13 amino acids. The CDR3 DNA reads as TGTGCCAGCAGCGCAACAGGGAAGTATGGCTACACCTTC. This encodes CASSATGKYGYTF.

This clone was recorded once. V usage is TRBV29-1 and J usage is TRBJ2-1, with D perhaps matching TRBD2 (5 bases). Germline loops: CDR1 SQVTM, CDR2 ANQGSEA. With 7 bases removed from V and 6 bases from J, the gap between germline ends came to 16 bases. The CDR3 length is 13 residues. CDR3 amino acids: CSGAGPHVNEQFF. The CDR3 DNA follows: TGCAGCGGCGCGGGCCCCCATGTCAATGAGCAGTTCTTC.

This clone appeared a single time. This chain connects TRBV2 to TRBJ1-1; D gene uncertain. Germline CDR1 and CDR2: SNHLY and FYNNEI. The ends were cut back, 8 bases at V and 1 base at J, with 11 bases in the middle. There are 13 residues in the CDR3. The CDR3 protein is CASSPGPNTEAFF. CDR3 coding DNA: TGTGCCAGCTCCCCCGGCCCGAACACTGAAGCTTTCTTT.

The chain is built from TRBV18 and TRBJ2-3; 8 nucleotides align to TRBD2. The V gene's germline CDR1 is KGHSH and CDR2 LQKENI. J was trimmed by 4 bases and V by 2 bases; bases with no gene match: 2. This CDR3 is 14 amino acids long. The DNA of the CDR3 is TGTGCCAGCTCACCAAGCGGGAGCTCAGATACGCAGTATTTT. Residues: CASSPSGSSDTQYF.